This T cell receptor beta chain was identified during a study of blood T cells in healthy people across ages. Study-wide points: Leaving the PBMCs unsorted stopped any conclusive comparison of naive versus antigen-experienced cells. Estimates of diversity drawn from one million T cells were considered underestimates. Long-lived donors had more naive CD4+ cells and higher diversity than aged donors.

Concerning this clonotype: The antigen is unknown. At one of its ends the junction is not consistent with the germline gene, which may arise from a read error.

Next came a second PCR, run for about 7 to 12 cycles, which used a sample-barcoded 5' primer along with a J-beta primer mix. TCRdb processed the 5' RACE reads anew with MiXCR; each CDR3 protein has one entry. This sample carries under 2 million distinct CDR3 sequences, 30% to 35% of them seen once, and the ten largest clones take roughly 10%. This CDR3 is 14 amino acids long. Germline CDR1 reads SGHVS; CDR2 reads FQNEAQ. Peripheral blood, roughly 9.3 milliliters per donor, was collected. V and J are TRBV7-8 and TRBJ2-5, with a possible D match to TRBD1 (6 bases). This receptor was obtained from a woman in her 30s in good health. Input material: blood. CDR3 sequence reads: CASERSGHQEAQYF. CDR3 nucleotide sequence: TGTGCCAGCGAACGCTCGGGACACCAAGAGGCCCAGTACTTC.